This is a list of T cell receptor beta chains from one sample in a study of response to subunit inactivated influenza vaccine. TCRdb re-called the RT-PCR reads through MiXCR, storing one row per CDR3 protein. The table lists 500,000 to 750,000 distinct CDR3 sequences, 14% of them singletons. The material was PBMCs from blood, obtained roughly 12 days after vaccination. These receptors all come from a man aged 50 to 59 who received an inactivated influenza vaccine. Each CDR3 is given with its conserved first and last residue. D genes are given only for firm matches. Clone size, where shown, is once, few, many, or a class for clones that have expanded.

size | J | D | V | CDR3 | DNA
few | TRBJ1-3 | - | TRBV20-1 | CSASQTSGNTIYF | TGCAGTGCCTCACAGACATCTGGAAACACCATATATTTT
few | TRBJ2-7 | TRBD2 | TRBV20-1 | CSATLTSGRSEQYF | TGCAGTGCTACCCTGACTAGCGGCAGATCCGAGCAGTACTTC
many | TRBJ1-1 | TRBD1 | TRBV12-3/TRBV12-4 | CASSYDRVNTEAFF | TGTGCCAGCAGTTACGACAGGGTTAACACTGAAGCTTTCTTT
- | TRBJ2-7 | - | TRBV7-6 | CASSPGGDRATYEQYF | TGTGCCAGCAGCCCGGGGGGGGACAGGGCCACCTACGAGCAGTACTTC
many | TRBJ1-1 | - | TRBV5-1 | CASRSLEEGNTEAFF | TGCGCCAGCCGAAGCTTGGAGGAAGGGAACACTGAAGCTTTCTTT
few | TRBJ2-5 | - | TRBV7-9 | CASSLAPIGGARETQYF | TGTGCCAGCAGCTTAGCTCCGATTGGAGGGGCACGTGAGACCCAGTACTTC
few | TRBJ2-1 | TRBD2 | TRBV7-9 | CASSSLAGAHYNEQFF | TGTGCCAGCAGCTCCCTAGCGGGAGCCCACTACAATGAGCAGTTCTTC
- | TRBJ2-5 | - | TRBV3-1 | CASSHGFQETQYF | TGTGCCAGCAGCCACGGGTTCCAAGAGACCCAGTACTTC
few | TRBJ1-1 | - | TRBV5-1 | CASSSVTVNTEAFF | TGCGCCAGCAGCTCGGTGACGGTGAACACTGAAGCTTTCTTT
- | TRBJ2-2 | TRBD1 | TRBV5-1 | CASSIQGPFGELFF | TGCGCCAGCAGCATACAGGGGCCCTTTGGGGAGCTGTTTTTT
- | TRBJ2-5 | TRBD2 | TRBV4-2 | CASSQSSGGLAGQETQYF | TGTGCCAGCAGCCAAAGTTCCGGAGGACTAGCGGGCCAAGAGACCCAGTACTTC
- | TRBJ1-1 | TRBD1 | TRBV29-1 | CSVEARARGATEAFF | TGCAGCGTTGAAGCGAGGGCCAGGGGGGCTACTGAAGCTTTCTTT
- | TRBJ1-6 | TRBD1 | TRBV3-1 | CASSQGQGAFSPLHF | TGTGCCAGCAGCCAAGGACAGGGGGCCTTCTCACCCCTCCACTTT
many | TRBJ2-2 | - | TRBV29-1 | CSVETGDTNTGELFF | TGCAGCGTTGAAACAGGTGACACGAACACCGGGGAGCTGTTTTTT
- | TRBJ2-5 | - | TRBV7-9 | CASSFYSGAGGETQYF | TGTGCCAGCAGCTTTTATTCGGGGGCCGGCGGAGAGACCCAGTACTTC
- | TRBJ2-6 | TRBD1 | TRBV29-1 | CSAMDRGIFGANVLTF | TGCAGCGCCATGGACAGGGGCATCTTTGGGGCCAACGTCCTGACTTTC
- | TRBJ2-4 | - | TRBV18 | CASSLRDDSRLAKNIQYF | TGTGCCAGCTCACTTAGGGACGATTCGAGATTGGCCAAAAACATTCAGTACTTC
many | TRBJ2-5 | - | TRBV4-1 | CASSQDSNSGKTQYF | TGCGCCAGCAGCCAAGATTCTAATAGCGGAAAGACCCAGTACTTC
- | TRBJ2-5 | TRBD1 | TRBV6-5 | CASSYSRTGGGETQYF | TGTGCCAGCAGTTACTCGCGTACAGGGGGAGGAGAGACCCAGTACTTC
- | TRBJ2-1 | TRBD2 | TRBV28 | CASSFPASGSSYNEQFF | TGTGCCAGCAGTTTCCCGGCTAGCGGGAGCTCCTACAATGAGCAGTTCTTC
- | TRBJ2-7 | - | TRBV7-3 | CASSLNEGNEQYF | TGTGCCAGCAGCTTAAACGAGGGAAACGAGCAGTACTTC
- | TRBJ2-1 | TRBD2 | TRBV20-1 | CSARVSGKNEQFF | TGCAGTGCTAGAGTAAGCGGGAAGAATGAGCAGTTCTTC
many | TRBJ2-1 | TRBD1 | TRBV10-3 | CATMLGGRTNEQFF | TGTGCCACTATGTTAGGGGGCCGGACCAATGAGCAGTTCTTC
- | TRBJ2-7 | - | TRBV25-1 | CASSEYGGSGSYEQYF | TGTGCCAGCAGTGAATATGGGGGTAGCGGTTCCTACGAGCAGTACTTC
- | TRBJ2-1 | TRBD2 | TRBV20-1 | CSGLAGSLGEQFF | TGCAGTGGACTAGCGGGATCCCTAGGTGAGCAGTTCTTC
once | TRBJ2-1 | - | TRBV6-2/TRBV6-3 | CASSYSTGPVGGRNPSYSEQFF | TGTGCCAGCAGTTACTCGACAGGGCCAGTGGGCGGGAGGAATCCCTCCTACAGTGAGCAGTTCTTC
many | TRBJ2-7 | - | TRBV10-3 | CAISESIIYEQYF | TGTGCCATCAGTGAGTCGATAATCTACGAGCAGTACTTC
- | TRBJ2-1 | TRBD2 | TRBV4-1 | CASSRAAGQRGDNEQFF | TGCGCCAGCAGCCGCGCCGCTGGTCAGCGGGGGGACAATGAGCAGTTCTTC
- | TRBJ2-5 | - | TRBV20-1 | CSATPRRLIQETQYF | TGCAGTGCTACCCCTCGCAGGCTCATACAAGAGACCCAGTACTTC
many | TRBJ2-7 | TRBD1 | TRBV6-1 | CASSRDRVYEQYF | TGTGCCAGCTCCCGGGACAGGGTCTACGAGCAGTACTTC
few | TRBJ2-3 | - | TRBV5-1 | CASSLMGTTSTDTQYF | TGCGCCAGCAGCTTGATGGGGACAACTAGCACAGATACGCAGTATTTT
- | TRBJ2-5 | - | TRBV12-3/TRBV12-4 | CASSGSWETQYF | TGTGCCAGCAGTGGATCGTGGGAGACCCAGTACTTC
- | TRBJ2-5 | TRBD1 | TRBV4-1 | CASSQTPPTGGQETQYF | TGCGCCAGCAGCCAGACACCGCCTACAGGGGGCCAAGAGACCCAGTACTTC
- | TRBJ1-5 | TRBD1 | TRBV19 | CASRPGTGGTQHF | TGTGCCAGTAGACCCGGGACAGGGGGTACCCAGCATTTT
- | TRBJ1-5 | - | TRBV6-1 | CASNGDRTSNQPQHF | TGTGCCAGCAATGGAGACCGGACTAGCAATCAGCCCCAGCATTTT
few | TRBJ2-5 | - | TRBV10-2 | CASSASSPGRETQYF | TGCGCCAGCAGTGCATCGAGTCCAGGGAGGGAGACCCAGTACTTC
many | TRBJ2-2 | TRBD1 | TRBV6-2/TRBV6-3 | CASRPGTGWPGELFF | TGTGCCAGCAGGCCCGGGACAGGGTGGCCCGGGGAGCTGTTTTTT
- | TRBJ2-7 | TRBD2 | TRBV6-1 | CASSRDYGRSGSEEQYF | TGTGCCAGCAGTAGGGATTATGGGCGAAGCGGGAGTGAGGAGCAGTACTTC
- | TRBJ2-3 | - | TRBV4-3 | CASSQESSYSTDTQYF | TGCGCCAGCAGCCAAGAATCATCCTATTCGACAGATACGCAGTATTTT
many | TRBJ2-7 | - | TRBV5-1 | CASSLTASSYEQYF | TGCGCCAGCAGCTTGACAGCTAGCTCCTACGAGCAGTACTTC
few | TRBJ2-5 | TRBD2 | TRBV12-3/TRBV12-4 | CASSLAGGPRETQYF | TGTGCCAGCAGCTTAGCGGGGGGGCCGCGAGAGACCCAGTACTTC
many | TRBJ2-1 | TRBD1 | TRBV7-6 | CASSPGQGEQFF | TGTGCCAGCAGCCCAGGACAGGGCGAGCAGTTCTTC
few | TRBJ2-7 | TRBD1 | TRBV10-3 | CAISRGQGEQYF | TGTGCCATCTCTAGGGGGCAAGGCGAGCAGTACTTC
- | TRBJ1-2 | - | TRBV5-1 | CASSLWDKEGYTF | TGCGCCAGCAGCTTGTGGGACAAGGAAGGCTACACCTTC
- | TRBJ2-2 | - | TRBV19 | CASSNPGNTGELFF | TGTGCCAGTAGTAACCCAGGGAACACCGGGGAGCTGTTTTTT
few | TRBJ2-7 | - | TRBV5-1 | CASNDQSSVGEQYF | TGCGCCAGCAACGACCAATCTAGCGTCGGGGAGCAGTACTTC
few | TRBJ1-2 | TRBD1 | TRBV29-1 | CSVRGDRDRYTF | TGCAGCGTTAGGGGGGACAGGGATCGCTACACCTTC
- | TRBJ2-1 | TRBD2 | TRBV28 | CASSTLAAIPRNEQFF | TGTGCCAGCAGCACGCTAGCGGCCATACCTCGGAATGAGCAGTTCTTC
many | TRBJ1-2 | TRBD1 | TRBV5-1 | CASSLLTGYGYTF | TGCGCCAGCAGCTTGTTGACAGGGTATGGCTACACCTTC
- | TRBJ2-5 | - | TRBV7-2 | CASSLGFLETQYF | TGTGCCAGCAGCTTAGGATTTTTAGAGACCCAGTACTTC
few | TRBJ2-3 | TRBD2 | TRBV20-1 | CSARLIRLAIDTQYF | TGCAGTGCTAGACTTATAAGACTAGCTATAGATACGCAGTATTTT
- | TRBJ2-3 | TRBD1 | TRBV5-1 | CASSPGTGPNTQYF | TGCGCCAGCAGCCCAGGGACAGGGCCGAATACGCAGTATTTT
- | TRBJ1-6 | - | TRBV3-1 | CASSQGGFESSPLHF | TGTGCCAGCAGCCAAGGAGGTTTTGAGAGTTCACCCCTCCACTTT
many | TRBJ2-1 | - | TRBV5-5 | CASSLAPSVQFF | TGTGCCAGCAGCTTGGCCCCTAGCGTGCAGTTCTTC
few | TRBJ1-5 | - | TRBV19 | CASSMGGFGYQPQHF | TGTGCCAGTAGTATGGGTGGATTTGGATATCAGCCCCAGCATTTT
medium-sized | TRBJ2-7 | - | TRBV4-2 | CASSQWISYEQYF | TGTGCCAGCAGTCAATGGATTTCCTACGAGCAGTACTTC
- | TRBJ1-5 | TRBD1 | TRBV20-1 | CSASRVGTGRRSNQPQHF | TGCAGTGCTAGTCGGGTTGGGACAGGGAGAAGAAGCAATCAGCCCCAGCATTTT
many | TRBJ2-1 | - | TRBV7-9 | CASSTGTYYNEQFF | TGTGCCAGCAGCACGGGGACATACTACAATGAGCAGTTCTTC
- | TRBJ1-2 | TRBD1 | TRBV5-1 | CASSRDRGGQNGYTF | TGCGCCAGCAGCCGGGACAGGGGAGGACAAAATGGCTACACCTTC
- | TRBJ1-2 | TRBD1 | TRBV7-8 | CASSLVSLDRGRGGYTF | TGTGCCAGCAGCTTAGTTTCTCTCGACAGGGGGCGAGGGGGCTACACCTTC